The 18 T cell receptor beta chains reported below all come from one sample, sequenced in a study of blood T cell repertoires in COVID-19. Sequenced by immunoSEQ multiplex PCR; TCRdb stores in-frame clones only, minus some. This sample has about 250,000 clones, with approximately 86% found just once. Sequencing used peripheral blood. Receptors originate from a woman aged 55-75 years with active or convalescent COVID-19.

V gene TRBV11-2 combines with J gene TRBJ1-2; TRBD1 might be the D (5 bases). V was cut by 5 bases and J by 1 base, with 8 bases left in between. Germline CDR1 is SGHAT and CDR2 is FQNNGV. The CDR3 is 13 residues long. The CDR3 loop is CASSPDSNYGYTF. In DNA form, the CDR3 reads TGTGCCAGCAGCCCTGACAGTAACTATGGCTACACCTTC. Looking up the rest from reference TRBV11-2 and TRBJ1-2 gives the full variable domain: EAGVAQSPRYKIIEKRQSVAFWCNPISGHATLYWYQQILGQGPKLLIQFQNNGVVDDSQLPKDRFSAERLKGVDSTLKIQPAKLEDSAVYLCASSPDSNYGYTFGSGTRLTVV.

Comments on this clone: Other DNA sequences within the sample encode an identical CDR3. The gene calls are TRBV11-3 and TRBJ2-1; D may be TRBD1 (6 bases). From germline, CDR1 is SGHNT and CDR2 YENEEA. The CDR3 loop spans 15 amino acids. Deletions cut 0 bases from V and 1 base from J, with 7 bases between. The DNA for the CDR3 is TGTGCCAGCAGCTTAGATGGGACATCCTACAATGAGCAGTTCTTC. It specifies CASSLDGTSYNEQFF.

The J gene is TRBJ2-5, the V gene TRBV9, with 9 nucleotides matching TRBD1. The V gene end was trimmed by 4 bases and the J gene end by 1 base; junction bases not matched to a gene: 5. The CDR3 totals 15 residues. Germline V CDR1 and CDR2: SGDLS, YYNGEE. The CDR3 is CASSPTGGGQETQYF. The CDR3 region has the DNA TGTGCCAGCAGCCCGACAGGGGGAGGCCAAGAGACCCAGTACTTC.

The chain combines TRBV11-2 with TRBJ1-5; a weak D match, TRBD1 (5 bases). V was trimmed by 0 bases and J by 2 bases, leaving 8 bases between them. Germline CDR1 and CDR2: SGHAT and FQNNGV. The CDR3 has 15 amino acids. CDR3: CASSLDGRGNQPQHF. As DNA, the CDR3 is TGTGCCAGCAGCTTAGATGGCAGGGGCAATCAGCCCCAGCATTTT.

The chain has TRBV6-1 and TRBJ1-2; tentative D call: TRBD1 (6 bases). CDR1 is MNHNS, CDR2 SASEGT, per germline. With 3 bases removed from V and 5 bases from J, the gap between germline ends came to 7 bases. CDR3 length: 12 amino acids. The CDR3 sequence: CASSDRGYGYTF. The CDR3 DNA reads as TGTGCCAGCAGTGACAGGGGTTATGGCTACACCTTC.

This clone appeared a single time. The rearrangement links TRBV19 to TRBJ1-5; 9 nucleotides agree with TRBD1. V lost 7 bases to trimming and J lost 3 bases; unmatched junction nucleotides: 7. This CDR3 spans 15 amino acids. The germline V gene has CDR1 LNHDA and CDR2 SQIVND (reference sequence). The CDR3, as DNA: TGTGCCAGTAACCGGGACAGGGTGAACAATCAGCCCCAGCATTTT. Encoded protein: CASNRDRVNNQPQHF.

This chain connects TRBV7-8 to TRBJ1-1, with D uncertain. V lost 1 base, J lost 1 base, and 4 bases lay in between. Germline CDR1 is SGHVS and CDR2 is FQNEAQ. CDR3 length: 13 amino acids. The CDR3 sequence: CASSLGRNTEAFF. The CDR3 DNA is TGTGCCAGCAGCTTAGGGAGGAACACTGAAGCTTTCTTT.

This clone was observed a single time. The chain carries TRBV11-1 and TRBJ1-1; 7 bases align to TRBD1. Germline CDR1 and CDR2: SGHAT and FQDESV (reference sequence). This CDR3 is 14 amino acids long. Losses at the gene ends were 1 base for V and 3 bases for J; bases not matched to a gene: 2. The CDR3 nucleotides read TGTGCCAGCAGCTTAGGGGACAGATACACTGAAGCTTTCTTT. This sequence encodes CASSLGDRYTEAFF.

Details on this clone: Sequence at one end of the junction differs from germline and may be a read error. The rearrangement joins TRBV27 to TRBJ1-2; 8 positions agree with TRBD1. Germline lookup yields CDR1 MNHEY and CDR2 SMNVEV (reference sequence). The CDR3 sequence is 14 residues long. CDR3 sequence (DNA): TGTACCAGCAGCCCGACAGGGGTTATCTATGGCTACACCTTC. This codes for CTSSPTGVIYGYTF.

V usage is TRBV5-3 and J usage is TRBJ2-5; D may be TRBD2 (7 bases). TRBV5-3 is an open reading frame, and its role is uncertain. The CDR3 has 16 residues. Trimming removed 5 bases at V and 2 bases at J, with 19 bases between. CDR3 sequence (DNA): TGTGCCAGAAGTCCCTCGGAGGGGGGGGATCAAGAGACCCAGTACTTC. This codes for CARSPSEGGDQETQYF.

The rearrangement links TRBV5-1 to TRBJ2-5; D is possibly TRBD1 (5 bases). The CDR3 sequence is 15 residues long. Germline CDR1 and CDR2: SGHRS and YFSETQ. The V gene lost 0 bases and the J gene lost 0 bases, with 9 bases spanning the gap. In DNA form, the CDR3 reads TGCGCCAGCAGCTTGGGACAGACGTACCAAGAGACCCAGTACTTC. As protein: CASSLGQTYQETQYF.

The rearrangement joins TRBV15 to TRBJ2-1; no definite D call. The germline V gene encodes CDR1 LNHNV and CDR2 YYDKDF (reference sequence). The length of the CDR3 is 14 residues. Trimming took off 3 bases at V and 7 bases at J, with 13 bases between the two ends. The CDR3 DNA reads TGTGCCACCAGCAGTAAGTTAACGGGTAATGAGCAGTTCTTC. Its protein is CATSSKLTGNEQFF. Looking up the rest from reference TRBV15 and TRBJ2-1 gives the full variable domain: DAMVIQNPRYQVTQFGKPVTLSCSQTLNHNVMYWYQQKSSQAPKLLFHYYDKDFNNEADTPDNFQSRRPNTSFCFLDIRSPGLGDTAMYLCATSSKLTGNEQFFGPGTRLTVL.

This clone was picked up one time. This chain links TRBV6-5 with TRBJ2-7, with 9 bases identical to TRBD1. The germline V gene encodes CDR1 MNHEY and CDR2 SVGAGI. This CDR3 contains 12 residues. V was pared by 11 bases and J by 4 bases, with 6 bases of the junction left unmatched. The CDR3 DNA follows: TGTGCCGCCTCCGGGACAGGGTACGAGCAGTACTTC. Protein product: CAASGTGYEQYF.

This chain uses TRBV11-3 with TRBJ1-1, with D uncertain. This CDR3 contains 15 residues. The germline V gene encodes CDR1 SGHNT and CDR2 YENEEA. V lost 5 bases, J lost 1 base, and 14 bases lay in between. The CDR3 region is CASSPSRAGNTEAFF. The CDR3 DNA is TGTGCCAGCAGCCCCTCGCGGGCTGGGAACACTGAAGCTTTCTTT.

The chain employs TRBV7-2 and TRBJ2-2; 8 nucleotides match TRBD1. This CDR3 is built from 15 residues. Unmatched junction bases numbered 5, after V lost 5 bases and J lost 3 bases. CDR1 is SGHTA and CDR2 is FQGNSA in the germline V gene. CDR3 sequence: CASSLRGLYTGELFF. The CDR3, as DNA: TGTGCCAGCAGCCTCAGGGGGCTTTACACCGGGGAGCTGTTTTTT.

The genes are TRBV7-6 and TRBJ1-1, with D perhaps TRBD1 (6 bases). Between the trimmed V and J ends, which lost 5 bases and 2 bases, there was a span of 15 bases. Germline V gene lookup returns CDR1 SGHVS and CDR2 FNYEAQ. The CDR3 consists of 15 residues. As DNA, the CDR3 is TGTGCCAGCAGCATCCGGGACACACTCAACACTGAAGCTTTCTTT. Amino acid sequence: CASSIRDTLNTEAFF. Together with reference TRBV7-6 and TRBJ1-1, the CDR3 gives the full variable domain: GAGVSQSPRYKVTKRGQDVALRCDPISGHVSLYWYRQALGQGPEFLTYFNYEAQQDKSGLPNDRFSAERPEGSISTLTIQRTEQRDSAMYRCASSIRDTLNTEAFFGQGTRLTVV.

The chain employs TRBV27 and TRBJ2-7; 14 bases align to TRBD2. Germline CDR1 and CDR2: MNHEY and SMNVEV (reference sequence). Trimming took 9 bases from V and 5 from J; bases not matched to a gene: 12. This CDR3 comprises 16 residues. CDR3 amino acids: CARIGTSGRKSNEQYF. The CDR3 DNA follows: TGTGCCAGGATCGGGACTAGCGGGAGAAAGTCCAACGAGCAGTACTTC.

The CDR3 nucleotides read TGTGCCAGCACCCCTGGGGGGGGGACTAGCTTAGAGACCCAGTACTTC. It codes for CASTPGGGTSLETQYF. This sequence joins TRBV7-9 and TRBJ2-5; TRBD2 matches 9 bases. The CDR3 runs 16 residues. The germline gives CDR1 SEHNR, CDR2 FQNEAQ (reference sequence). Germline trimming cut 7 bases from V and 4 bases from J; bases unmatched to any gene: 13.